The clone carrying this TCR beta chain was recorded a few times. Its matching antigen is unknown. V dropped 8 bases and J dropped 8 bases, with 10 bases sitting between them. The CDR3 has 12 amino acids. Germline CDR1 is LGHNA and CDR2 is YSLEER. The data belong to a study of T cells in Graves' hyperthyroidism and ophthalmopathy. RNA transcripts yielded amplified TCR beta CDR3 regions. The TCR CDR3 first-round RT-PCR relied on the HTBI primer set. From the multiplex PCR reads, TCRdb called clonotypes with MiXCR, one entry per CDR3 protein. The sample holds around 700,000 distinct CDR3 sequences, 35% seen once. Study-wide results and limits: From stable hyperthyroidism, ophthalmopathy was separated by a 13 V-J model.

The origin of this receptor is a woman in her thirties or forties with Graves' hyperthyroidism. Sequenced material: blood. The chain uses TRBV4-3 and TRBJ1-6; no definite D call. For the CDR3, the DNA is TGCGCCAGCCAATATTACGATTCACCCCTCCACTTT. Its translation: CASQYYDSPLHF.